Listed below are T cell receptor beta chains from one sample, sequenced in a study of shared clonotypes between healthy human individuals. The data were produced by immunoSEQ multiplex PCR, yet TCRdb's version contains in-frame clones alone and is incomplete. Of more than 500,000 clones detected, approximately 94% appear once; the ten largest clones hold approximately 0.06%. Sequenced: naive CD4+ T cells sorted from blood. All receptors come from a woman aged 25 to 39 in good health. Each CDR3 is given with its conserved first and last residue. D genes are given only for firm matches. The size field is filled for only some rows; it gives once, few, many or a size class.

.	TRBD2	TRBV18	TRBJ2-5	CASSLAGAIRAETQYF	TGTGCCAGCTCCCTAGCGGGAGCCATTCGCGCAGAGACCCAGTACTTC
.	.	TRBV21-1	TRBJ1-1	CASSGCFYTIRTEAFF	TGTGCCAGCAGCGGATGCTTCTACACAATTCGCACTGAAGCTTTCTTT
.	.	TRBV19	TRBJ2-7	CASSIGGTYEQYF	TGTGCCAGTAGTATAGGAGGGACCTACGAGCAGTACTTC
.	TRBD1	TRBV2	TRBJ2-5	CASRDRGLEQYF	TGTGCCAGCAGAGACAGGGGTTTGGAGCAGTACTTC
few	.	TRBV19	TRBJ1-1	CASSDPGGMNTEAFF	TGTGCCAGTAGTGATCCCGGGGGCATGAACACTGAAGCTTTCTTT
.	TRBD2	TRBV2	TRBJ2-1	CATGLAGVGEQFF	TGTGCCACCGGACTAGCGGGAGTGGGTGAGCAGTTCTTC
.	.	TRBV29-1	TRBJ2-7	CSVEVQFTYEQYF	TGCAGCGTTGAAGTACAGTTCACCTACGAGCAGTACTTC
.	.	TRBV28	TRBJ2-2	CASSLVPTGLELFF	TGTGCCAGCAGTTTGGTCCCCACAGGTTTAGAGCTGTTTTTT
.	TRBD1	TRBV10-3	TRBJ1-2	CAISGGQGARGYTF	TGTGCCATCAGTGGAGGACAGGGGGCGCGCGGCTACACCTTC
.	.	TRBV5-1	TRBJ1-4	CASSTGHVNEKLFF	TGCGCCAGCAGCACGGGACACGTTAATGAAAAACTGTTTTTT
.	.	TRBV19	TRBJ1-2	CASSKKEQLGAIYGYTF	TGTGCCAGTAGTAAGAAAGAACAGCTTGGGGCGATCTATGGCTACACCTTC
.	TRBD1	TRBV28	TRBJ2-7	CASSIGQDNHEQYF	TGTGCCAGCAGTATCGGACAGGATAATCACGAGCAGTACTTC
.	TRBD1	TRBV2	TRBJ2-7	CASSDGTGIPYEQYF	TGTGCCAGCAGTGATGGGACAGGGATCCCCTACGAGCAGTACTTC
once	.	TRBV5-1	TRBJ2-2	CASSPPGSANTGELFF	TGCGCCAGCAGCCCCCCCGGCTCCGCGAACACCGGGGAGCTGTTTTTT
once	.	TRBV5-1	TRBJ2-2	CASSLAADDTGELFF	TGCGCCAGCAGCTTGGCCGCTGATGACACCGGGGAGCTGTTTTTT
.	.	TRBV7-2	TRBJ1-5	CASSSQGYSNQPQHF	TGTGCCAGCAGCTCTCAGGGTTATAGCAATCAGCCCCAGCATTTT
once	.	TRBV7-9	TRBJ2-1	CASSLSSLPGEQFF	TGTGCCAGCAGCTTATCTTCCTTGCCGGGTGAGCAGTTCTTC
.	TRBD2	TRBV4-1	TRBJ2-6	CASSPSFSGLISGANVLTF	TGCGCCAGCAGCCCATCTTTTAGCGGGTTGATCTCTGGGGCCAACGTCCTGACTTTC
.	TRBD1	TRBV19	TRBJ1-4	CASSRQGAREKLFF	TGTGCCAGTAGTCGACAGGGGGCGAGAGAAAAACTGTTTTTT
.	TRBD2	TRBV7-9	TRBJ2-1	CASSAASGRYSYNEQFF	TGTGCCAGCAGCGCCGCTAGCGGGAGATACTCCTACAATGAGCAGTTCTTC
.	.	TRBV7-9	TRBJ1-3	CASSLALADGNTIYF	TGTGCCAGCAGCTTAGCGCTAGCTGATGGAAACACCATATATTTT
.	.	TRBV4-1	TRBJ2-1	CASSQRGGSPLNNEQFF	TGCGCCAGCAGCCAAAGGGGTGGTAGCCCACTCAACAATGAGCAGTTCTTC
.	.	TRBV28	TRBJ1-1	CASSLGRAFF	TGTGCCAGCAGTTTAGGGCGGGCTTTCTTT
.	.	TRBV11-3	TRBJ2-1	CASSFGVYNEQFF	TGTGCCAGCAGCTTCGGAGTCTACAATGAGCAGTTCTTC
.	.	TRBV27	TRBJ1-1	CASSLAGTTEAFF	TGTGCCAGCAGTTTAGCAGGGACTACTGAAGCTTTCTTT
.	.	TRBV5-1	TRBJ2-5	CASSPYVGPREETQYF	TGCGCCAGCAGCCCTTATGTGGGCCCGAGGGAAGAGACCCAGTACTTC
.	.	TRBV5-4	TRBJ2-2	CASTNGGLANTGELFF	TGTGCCAGCACCAACGGCGGGCTAGCGAACACCGGGGAGCTGTTTTTT
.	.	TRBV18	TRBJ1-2	CASSPVRGYGYTF	TGTGCCAGCTCACCGGTGAGGGGCTATGGCTACACCTTC
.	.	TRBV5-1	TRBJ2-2	CASSLLLSSNTGELFF	TGCGCCAGCAGCTTGCTTTTGTCCTCGAACACCGGGGAGCTGTTTTTT
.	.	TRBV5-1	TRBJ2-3	CASSWAEKGDTQYF	TGCGCCAGCAGCTGGGCGGAGAAGGGGGATACGCAGTATTTT
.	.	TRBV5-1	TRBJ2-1	CASSLEDNEQFF	TGCGCCAGCAGCTTGGAAGATAATGAGCAGTTCTTC
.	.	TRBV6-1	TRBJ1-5	CASAGDPQPQHF	TGTGCCTCTGCAGGGGATCCTCAGCCCCAGCATTTT
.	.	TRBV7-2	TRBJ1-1	CASSLDPNTEAFF	TGTGCCAGCAGCTTAGACCCGAACACTGAAGCTTTCTTT
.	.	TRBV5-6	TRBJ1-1	CASSADRNTEAFF	TGTGCCAGCAGCGCGGACCGGAACACTGAAGCTTTCTTT
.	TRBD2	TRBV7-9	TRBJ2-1	CASSKNLAGGSSSYNEQFF	TGTGCCAGCAGCAAAAATCTAGCGGGAGGTTCCAGCTCCTACAATGAGCAGTTCTTC
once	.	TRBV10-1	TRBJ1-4	CASSESGFEEKLFF	TGCGCCAGCAGTGAGTCAGGGTTTGAGGAAAAACTGTTTTTT
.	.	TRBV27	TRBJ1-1	CASSTTRDEAFF	TGTGCCAGCAGTACCACCCGGGATGAAGCTTTCTTT
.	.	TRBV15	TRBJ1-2	CATSINQRSGYTF	TGTGCCACCAGCATTAATCAACGGAGTGGCTACACCTTC
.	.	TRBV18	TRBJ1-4	CASSPPDGKGEKLFF	TGTGCCAGCTCACCACCAGACGGGAAGGGGGAAAAACTGTTTTTT
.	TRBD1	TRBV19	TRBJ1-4	CASRPQTGSYEKLFF	TGTGCCAGTAGACCCCAGACAGGGAGTTATGAAAAACTGTTTTTT
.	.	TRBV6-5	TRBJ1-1	CASSYSSLYTEAFF	TGTGCCAGCAGTTACTCCAGTCTTTACACTGAAGCTTTCTTT
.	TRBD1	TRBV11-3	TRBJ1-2	CASSSDGQGGGYTF	TGTGCCAGCAGCTCCGACGGACAGGGCGGAGGCTACACCTTC
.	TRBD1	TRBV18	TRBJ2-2	CASSPGQGATGELFF	TGTGCCAGCTCACCAGGCCAGGGGGCGACCGGGGAGCTGTTTTTT
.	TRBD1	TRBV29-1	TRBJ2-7	CSVEIPGGPYEQYF	TGCAGCGTTGAGATCCCAGGGGGACCCTACGAGCAGTACTTC
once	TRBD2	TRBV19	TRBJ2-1	CASSRLAGVNEQFF	TGTGCCAGTAGCCGACTAGCGGGAGTAAATGAGCAGTTCTTC
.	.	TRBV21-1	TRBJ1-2	CASSKAGTPANYGYTF	TGTGCCAGCAGCAAAGCCGGGACGCCTGCTAACTATGGCTACACCTTC
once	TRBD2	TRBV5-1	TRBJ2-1	CASSLAGLAGNEQFF	TGCGCCAGCAGCTTGGCTGGGCTAGCGGGCAATGAGCAGTTCTTC
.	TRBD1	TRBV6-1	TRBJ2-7	CASSEAVGGQGREQYF	TGTGCCAGCAGTGAAGCAGTCGGGGGACAGGGGCGCGAGCAGTACTTC
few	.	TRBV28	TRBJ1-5	CASSSPRDQPQHF	TGTGCCAGCAGTTCCCCCAGGGATCAGCCCCAGCATTTT
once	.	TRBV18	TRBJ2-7	CASSPLAVSGGGYEQYF	TGTGCCAGCTCACCACTGGCGGTTAGCGGAGGAGGGTACGAGCAGTACTTC
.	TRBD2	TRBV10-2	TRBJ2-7	CASSGGTSGFAPAEQYF	TGCGCCAGCAGTGGGGGGACTAGCGGGTTCGCCCCAGCCGAGCAGTACTTC
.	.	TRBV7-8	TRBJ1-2	CASSLNGPEWVNYGYTF	TGTGCCAGCAGCTTAAATGGGCCCGAGTGGGTCAACTATGGCTACACCTTC
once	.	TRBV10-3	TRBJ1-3	CAISAGGDGNTIYF	TGTGCCATCAGTGCCGGTGGTGACGGAAACACCATATATTTT
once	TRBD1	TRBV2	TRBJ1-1	CAGYRGRGMNTEAFF	TGTGCCGGATACAGGGGGCGTGGGATGAACACTGAAGCTTTCTTT
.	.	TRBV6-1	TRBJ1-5	CASSETFNSNQPQHF	TGTGCCAGCAGTGAAACCTTTAATAGCAATCAGCCCCAGCATTTT
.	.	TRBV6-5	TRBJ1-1	CASSSGQTNTEAFF	TGTGCCAGCAGTTCGGGCCAAACGAACACTGAAGCTTTCTTT
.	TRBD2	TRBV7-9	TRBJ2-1	CASSLTSGRWNEQFF	TGTGCCAGCAGCTTAACTAGCGGGAGGTGGAATGAGCAGTTCTTC